The rows below give T cell receptor beta chains drawn from one sample of a study of T cell repertoires in cytomegalovirus infection. TCRdb fed the reads into MiXCR, producing one record per CDR3 protein. The sample contains 450,000 to 650,000 distinct CDR3 sequences, 40% of which appear only once. These receptors have no known antigen. Sequenced here: cultured PBMCs, sampled from culture after CMV antigen stimulation. The receptors originated from a human donor in good health (CMV status not recorded). Some clones in this sample may be carry-over from other donors' samples. The CDR3 runs from the conserved cysteine through the conserved F or W. D genes are given only for firm matches. Some rows have no size entry. The others give once, few or many, or a class for an expanded clone.

d_call | clone_size | j_call | v_call | cdr3_nt | cdr3_aa
TRBD2 | few | TRBJ2-1 | TRBV29-1 | TGCAGCGTTGATAGTTTTAGCGGGGGGGTAAGCTCCTACAATGAGCAGTTCTTC | CSVDSFSGGVSSYNEQFF
TRBD1 | . | TRBJ1-5 | TRBV27 | TGTGCCAGCAGTTTGAGTAGGGGGCGCGGTAATCAGCCCCAGCATTTT | CASSLSRGRGNQPQHF
. | . | TRBJ2-2 | TRBV27 | TGTGCCAGCAGTCTCCGGGCGAGAAACACCGGGGAGCTGTTTTTT | CASSLRARNTGELFF
. | . | TRBJ2-1 | TRBV10-3 | TGTGCCATCAGTGAGTCACGTGATGAGCAGTTCTTC | CAISESRDEQFF
. | . | TRBJ2-2 | TRBV9 | TGTGCCAGCAGCGGGGGCCCTGCCGGGGAGCTGTTTTTT | CASSGGPAGELFF
. | . | TRBJ2-1 | TRBV28 | TGTGCCAGCAGTCCCCCCTGGCGGTATGAGCAGTTCTTC | CASSPPWRYEQFF
. | . | TRBJ2-7 | TRBV20-1 | TGCAGTGCTCTGCCGCCCGGCAGCTACTACGAGCAGTACTTC | CSALPPGSYYEQYF
. | few | TRBJ1-6 | TRBV6-5 | TGTGCCAGCAGTTACGCCACAATGGGGGGGACCCTCCACTTT | CASSYATMGGTLHF
. | few | TRBJ2-1 | TRBV11-2 | TGTGCCAGCAGCTTAGATCGTCTACCGCTAAATGAGCAGTTCTTC | CASSLDRLPLNEQFF
. | few | TRBJ1-2 | TRBV4-1 | TGCGCCAGCAGCCAAGATAGCGAGACAGTTAATAACTATGGCTACACCTTC | CASSQDSETVNNYGYTF
. | . | TRBJ2-2 | TRBV2 | TGTGCCAGCAGTGAGGGGCGGACGAACACCGGGGAGCTGTTTTTT | CASSEGRTNTGELFF
. | . | TRBJ2-5 | TRBV20-1 | TGCAGTGCTAACCTCAGGGAGGCGTGGGAGACCCAGTACTTC | CSANLREAWETQYF
. | few | TRBJ2-7 | TRBV7-2 | TGTGCCAGCAGCTTAGTGCCGGGGTTTACCTACGAGCAGTACTTC | CASSLVPGFTYEQYF
TRBD1 | few | TRBJ1-2 | TRBV18 | TGTGCCAGCGGGGACAGGGACGACTATGGCTACACCTTC | CASGDRDDYGYTF
TRBD2 | . | TRBJ2-1 | TRBV7-8 | TGTGCCAGCACCGAGATAGCGGGAGGGATGAATGAGGAGTTCTTC | CASTEIAGGMNEEFF
TRBD2 | few | TRBJ2-1 | TRBV9 | TGTGCCAGCAACGCGGTAGCGGGGGATGGCAATGAGCAGTTCTTC | CASNAVAGDGNEQFF
TRBD1 | . | TRBJ1-5 | TRBV19 | TGTGCCAGTAGCGGGACAGGGTACCAGCCCCAGCATTTT | CASSGTGYQPQHF
. | . | TRBJ2-2 | TRBV20-1 | TGCAGTGCCCCCGTAGCTGTGAGCACCGGGGAGCTGTTTTTT | CSAPVAVSTGELFF
TRBD1 | . | TRBJ2-4 | TRBV29-1 | TGCAGCGTAAGGACAGGGGGAAAGAAAAACATTCAGTACTTC | CSVRTGGKKNIQYF
TRBD1 | . | TRBJ2-1 | TRBV20-1 | TGCAGTGCTGGGACAGGACAGGCCGTCTACAATGAGCAGTTCTTC | CSAGTGQAVYNEQFF
. | . | TRBJ1-1 | TRBV29-1 | TGCAGCGTTGCCGTAATGAACACTGAAGCTTTCTTT | CSVAVMNTEAFF
. | once | TRBJ2-5 | TRBV20-1 | TGCAGTGCTGGACTCCCCTCCAACCAAGAGACCCAGTACTTC | CSAGLPSNQETQYF
TRBD1 | . | TRBJ2-7 | TRBV6-6 | TGTGCCAGCAGAGCTATGCCGGGACAGGGTGGTTACGAGCAGTACTTC | CASRAMPGQGGYEQYF
. | few | TRBJ1-2 | TRBV11-2 | TGTGCCAGCAGCTGGGGTACAGGTCACTATGGCTACACCTTC | CASSWGTGHYGYTF